This T cell receptor (beta chain) was identified during a study of technical replicates of blood from several donors. The repertoire was sequenced with immunoSEQ multiplex PCR; TCRdb's copy has only in-frame clones and lacks some. The table includes roughly 93,000 clones, approximately 96% detected once. The CDR3 length is 16 residues. Input material: T cells isolated from PBMCs. The chain recombines TRBV21-1 with TRBJ1-5; TRBD1 is the table's D call, not checked against the DNA. TRBV21-1 is flagged as a pseudogene. The source of this sequence is a human donor in good health. CDR3: CASSKVVQGSNQPQHF. CDR3 DNA sequence: TGTGCCAGCAGCAAAGTCGTCCAGGGAAGCAATCAGCCCCAGCATTTT.